This record concerns one T cell receptor beta chain sequence. Its antigen is still unknown. The germline gives CDR1 SGHTS, CDR2 YDEGEE. J gave up 0 bases and V 3 bases, and 8 bases lay outside the gene matches. The CDR3 runs 16 residues. PCR was performed using 60 Vbeta and 13 Jbeta primers. Assay used: immunoSEQ multiplex PCR; TCRdb lists only in-frame clones, some missing. The data show 150,000 to 200,000 clones, roughly three quarters seen once. This specimen comes from a study of cytomegalovirus exposure and HLA in healthy donors. Study-wide findings and caveats: A link between a missense DCLRE1C variant and TCR beta V- and J-gene trimming emerged from a later analysis.

The receptor was derived from a woman in her forties or fifties in good health and CMV-seropositive. This chain uses TRBV5-8 with TRBJ1-1, with TRBD1 matching 7 bases. The sample consisted of PBMCs. The CDR3 coding sequence is TGTGCCAGCAGCTCCTTCCAGACAGGGATGAACACTGAAGCTTTCTTT. Translating gives CASSSFQTGMNTEAFF.